The 9 T cell receptor beta chains reported below all come from one sample, sequenced in a study of blood T cell repertoires in COVID-19. Profiled with immunoSEQ multiplex PCR; TCRdb holds only in-frame clones, not every one. This table holds around 370,000 clones, around 87% found once. Sequencing was carried out using peripheral blood. The origin of the receptors is a woman aged 45 to 65 with COVID-19, enrolled during active disease.

This chain links TRBV6-5 with TRBJ2-7; perhaps TRBD1 as D (5 bases). Trimming shortened V by 0 bases and J by 2 bases, and 14 bases separated the two germline ends. In germline, CDR1 is MNHEY, CDR2 SVGAGI. The CDR3 loop spans 16 amino acids. CDR3 DNA: TGTGCCAGCAGTTACTCGAGGCAGGGCAGGGCCTACGAGCAGTACTTC. It encodes CASSYSRQGRAYEQYF.

The genes are TRBV2 and TRBJ2-7, with a tentative D call TRBD1 (6 bases). V shed 3 bases and J shed 0 bases, with 15 bases lying between them. CDR3 length: 16 amino acids. CDR1 SNHLY and CDR2 FYNNEI come from the germline V gene. The chain's CDR3 is CASSDPGQISSYEQYF. The CDR3 nucleotides are TGTGCCAGCAGTGACCCTGGACAGATTAGCTCCTACGAGCAGTACTTC.

V is TRBV29-1 and J is TRBJ1-2; no firm D call. The ends were cut back, 6 bases at V and 6 bases at J, with 14 bases in the middle. Per germline, CDR1 SQVTM and CDR2 ANQGSEA. The CDR3 consists of 12 residues. For the CDR3, the DNA is TGCAGCGTATGGCAGGTCATGGATGGCTACACCTTC. It translates to CSVWQVMDGYTF.

This sequence joins TRBV19 and TRBJ1-1, with a tentative D call TRBD1 (6 bases). This CDR3 spans 15 amino acids. The V end was cut by 5 bases, the J end by 3 bases, with 16 bases between. CDR1 is LNHDA and CDR2 is SQIVND in the germline V gene (reference sequence). The CDR3, as DNA: TGTGCCAGTAGTGCTCGGGGGGCCAGGGACACTGAAGCTTTCTTT. It yields the protein CASSARGARDTEAFF.

This clone has only one observation. CDR3 coding DNA: TGTGCCAGCAGCTTTTTCGCTAATGAAAAACTGTTTTTT. Protein: CASSFFANEKLFF. The chain carries TRBV5-5 and TRBJ1-4; no reliable D call. CDR3 length: 13 amino acids. The germline V and J ends were trimmed by 2 bases and 3 bases, with 5 bases remaining between them. Germline CDR1 is SGHKS and CDR2 is YYEKEE (reference sequence).

V and J are TRBV11-1 and TRBJ2-3; the D is unclear. This CDR3 comprises 14 residues. V was clipped by 3 bases and J by 1 base, with 8 bases between them. CDR1 is SGHAT and CDR2 is FQDESV in the germline V gene (reference sequence). CDR3 nucleotide sequence: TGTGCCAGCAGCTTGAACCGGGGCACAGATACGCAGTATTTT. This gives the protein CASSLNRGTDTQYF.

This rearrangement joins TRBV3-1 (or the pseudogene TRBV3-2) to TRBJ1-2; 7 bases agree with TRBD1. The CDR3 is made up of 12 amino acids. Germline CDR1 and CDR2: LGHDT and YNNKEL (reference sequence). V was pared by 4 bases and J by 6 bases, with 2 bases of the junction left unmatched. CDR3: CASSPQGHGYTF. The CDR3 coding sequence is TGTGCCAGCAGCCCACAGGGGCATGGCTACACCTTC.

The chain carries TRBV24-1 and TRBJ1-5, with 7 bases lining up with TRBD1. With V trimmed by 3 bases and J by 3 bases, 10 bases remained unmatched. Germline values: CDR1 KGHDR, CDR2 SFDVKD. CDR3 length equals 17 residues. The CDR3 DNA follows: TGTGCCACCAGTGATCCCAGGGGGAGCACCTTCAATCAGCCCCAGCATTTT. Translating it yields CATSDPRGSTFNQPQHF.

This chain's CDR3 is CASSPTDRQETQYF. CDR3 nucleotide sequence: TGCGCCAGCAGCCCAACAGACCGGCAAGAGACCCAGTACTTC. The chain combines TRBV5-1 with TRBJ2-5; no definite D call. Trimming removed 4 bases at V and 2 bases at J, with 12 bases between. This CDR3 has 14 residues. Germline V lookup: CDR1 SGHRS, CDR2 YFSETQ.